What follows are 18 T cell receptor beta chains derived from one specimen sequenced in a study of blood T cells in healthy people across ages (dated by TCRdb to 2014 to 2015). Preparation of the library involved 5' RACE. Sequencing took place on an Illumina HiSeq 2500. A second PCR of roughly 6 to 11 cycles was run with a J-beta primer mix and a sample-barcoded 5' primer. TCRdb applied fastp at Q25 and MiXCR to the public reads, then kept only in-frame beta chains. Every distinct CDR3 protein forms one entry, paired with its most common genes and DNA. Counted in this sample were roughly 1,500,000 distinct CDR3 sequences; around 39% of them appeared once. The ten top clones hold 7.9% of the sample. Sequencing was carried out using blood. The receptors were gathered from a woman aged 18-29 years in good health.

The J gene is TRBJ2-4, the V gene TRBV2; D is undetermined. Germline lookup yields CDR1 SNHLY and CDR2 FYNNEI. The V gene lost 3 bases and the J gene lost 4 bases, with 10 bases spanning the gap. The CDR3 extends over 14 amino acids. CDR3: CASSDVDGKNIQYF. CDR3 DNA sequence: TGTGCCAGCAGTGATGTGGACGGAAAAAACATTCAGTACTTC.

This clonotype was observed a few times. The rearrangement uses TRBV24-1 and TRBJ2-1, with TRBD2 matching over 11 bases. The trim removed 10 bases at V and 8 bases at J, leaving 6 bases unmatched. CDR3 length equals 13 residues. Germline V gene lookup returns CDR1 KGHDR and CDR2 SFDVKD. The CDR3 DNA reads TGTGCCACATCAATAGCGGGAGGGGATGAGCAGTTCTTC. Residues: CATSIAGGDEQFF.

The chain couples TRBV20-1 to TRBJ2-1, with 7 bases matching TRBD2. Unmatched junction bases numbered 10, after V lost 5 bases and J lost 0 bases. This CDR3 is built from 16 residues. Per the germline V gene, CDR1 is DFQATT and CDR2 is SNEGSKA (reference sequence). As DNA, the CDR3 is TGCAGTGCTTTGGACATACTAGCGCCCTCCTACAATGAGCAGTTCTTC. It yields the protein CSALDILAPSYNEQFF.

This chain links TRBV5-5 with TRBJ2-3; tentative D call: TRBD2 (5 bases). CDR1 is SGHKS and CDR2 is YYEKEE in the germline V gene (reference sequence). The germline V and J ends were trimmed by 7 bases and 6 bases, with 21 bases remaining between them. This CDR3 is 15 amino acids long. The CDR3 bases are TGTGCCAGCGGAGAGTTTGAGGTCTCGGGGGATACGCAGTATTTT. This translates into CASGEFEVSGDTQYF.

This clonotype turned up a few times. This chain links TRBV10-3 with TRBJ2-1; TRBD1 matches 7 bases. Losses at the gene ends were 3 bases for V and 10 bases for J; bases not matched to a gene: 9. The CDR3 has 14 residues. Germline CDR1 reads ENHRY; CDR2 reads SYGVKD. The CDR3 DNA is TGTGCCATCAGTGATAGGACAGGCCCGGGAGAGCAGTTCTTC. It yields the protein CAISDRTGPGEQFF.

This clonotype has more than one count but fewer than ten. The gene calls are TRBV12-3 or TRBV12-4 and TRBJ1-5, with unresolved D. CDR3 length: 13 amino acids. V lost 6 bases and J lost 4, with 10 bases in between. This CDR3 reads CASSGEMNQPQHF. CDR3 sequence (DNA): TGTGCCAGCAGCGGTGAGATGAATCAGCCCCAGCATTTT.

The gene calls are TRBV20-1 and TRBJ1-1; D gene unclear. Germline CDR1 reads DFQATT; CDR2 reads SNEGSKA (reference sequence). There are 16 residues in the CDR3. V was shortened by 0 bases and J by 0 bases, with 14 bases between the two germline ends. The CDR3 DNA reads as TGCAGTGCTAGAGATTGGGTGGGAGGGATGAACACTGAAGCTTTCTTT. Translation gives CSARDWVGGMNTEAFF.

CDR3 in DNA: TGTGCCAGCAGTTTAGTTGGGGCGGCCATGGGAGCCTACGAGCAGTACTTC. Translated: CASSLVGAAMGAYEQYF. The chain links TRBV27 to TRBJ2-5; D possibly matches TRBD1 or TRBD2 (5 bases each). Gene TRBJ2-7 matches the end of the DNA better, so the J call may be wrong. The CDR3 spans 17 residues. CDR1 and CDR2 (germline): MNHEY, SMNVEV (reference sequence).

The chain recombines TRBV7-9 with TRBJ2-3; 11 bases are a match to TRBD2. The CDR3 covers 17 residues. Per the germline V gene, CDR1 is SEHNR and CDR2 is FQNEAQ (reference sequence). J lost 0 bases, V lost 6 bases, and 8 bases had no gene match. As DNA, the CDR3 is TGTGCCAGCAGTACCTCCGGGACTAGCGGAAGCACAGATACGCAGTATTTT. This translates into CASSTSGTSGSTDTQYF.

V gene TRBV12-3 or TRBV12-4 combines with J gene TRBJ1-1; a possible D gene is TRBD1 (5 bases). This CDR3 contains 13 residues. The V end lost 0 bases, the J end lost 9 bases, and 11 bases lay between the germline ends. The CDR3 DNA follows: TGTGCCAGCAGTTTAGCAGGGGACGTTCAAGCTTTCTTT. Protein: CASSLAGDVQAFF.

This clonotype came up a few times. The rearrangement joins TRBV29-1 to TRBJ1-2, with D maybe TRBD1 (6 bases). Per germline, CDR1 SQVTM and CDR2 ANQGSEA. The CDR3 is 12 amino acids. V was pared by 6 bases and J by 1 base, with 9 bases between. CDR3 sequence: CSVPQGNYGYTF. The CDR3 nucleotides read TGCAGCGTCCCACAGGGTAACTATGGCTACACCTTC. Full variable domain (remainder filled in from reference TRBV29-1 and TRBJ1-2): SAVISQKPSRDICQRGTSLTIQCQVDSQVTMMFWYRQQPGQSLTLIATANQGSEATYESGFVIDKFPISRPNLTFSTLTVSNMSPEDSSIYLCSVPQGNYGYTFGSGTRLTVV.

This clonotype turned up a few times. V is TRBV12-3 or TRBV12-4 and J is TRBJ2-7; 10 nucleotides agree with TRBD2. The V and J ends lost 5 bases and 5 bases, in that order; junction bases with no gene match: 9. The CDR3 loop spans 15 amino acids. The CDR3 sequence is CASSQQAGGPHEQYF. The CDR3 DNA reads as TGTGCCAGCAGTCAACAAGCGGGAGGGCCCCACGAGCAGTACTTC.

The CDR3 region has the DNA TGCAGTGCTCACCCCAGCGGCTTAAGCTCCTACAATGAGCAGTTCTTC. Protein sequence: CSAHPSGLSSYNEQFF. This sequence joins TRBV20-1 and TRBJ2-1, with TRBD2 as a possible D gene (5 bases). The CDR3 consists of 16 residues. V was clipped by 5 bases and J by 0 bases, with 17 bases between them. CDR1 is DFQATT and CDR2 is SNEGSKA in the germline V gene (reference sequence).

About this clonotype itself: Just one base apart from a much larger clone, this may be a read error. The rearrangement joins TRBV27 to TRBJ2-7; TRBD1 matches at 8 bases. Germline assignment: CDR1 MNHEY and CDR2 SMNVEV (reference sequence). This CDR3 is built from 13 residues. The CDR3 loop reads CAGSLAGGSEQYF. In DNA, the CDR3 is TGTGCCGGCAGTTTGGCAGGGGGCTCCGAGCAGTACTTC.

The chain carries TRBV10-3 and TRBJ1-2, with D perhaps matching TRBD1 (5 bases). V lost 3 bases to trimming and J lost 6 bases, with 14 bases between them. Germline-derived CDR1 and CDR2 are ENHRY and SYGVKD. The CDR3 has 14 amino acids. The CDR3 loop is CAISDMGQRDGYTF. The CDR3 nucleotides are TGTGCCATCAGTGATATGGGGCAGCGGGATGGCTACACCTTC.

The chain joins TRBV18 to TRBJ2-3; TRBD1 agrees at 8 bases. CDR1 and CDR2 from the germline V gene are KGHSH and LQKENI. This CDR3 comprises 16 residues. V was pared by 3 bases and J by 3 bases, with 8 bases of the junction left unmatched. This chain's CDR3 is CASSPFQGARTDTQYF. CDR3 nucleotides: TGTGCCAGCTCACCTTTCCAGGGGGCCCGGACAGATACGCAGTATTTT.

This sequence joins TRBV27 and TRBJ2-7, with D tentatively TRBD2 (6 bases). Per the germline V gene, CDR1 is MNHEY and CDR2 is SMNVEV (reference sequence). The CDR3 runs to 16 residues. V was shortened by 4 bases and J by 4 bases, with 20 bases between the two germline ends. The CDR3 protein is CASSSLRALADYEQYF. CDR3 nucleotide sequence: TGTGCCAGCAGTTCCCTACGGGCCTTAGCGGATTACGAGCAGTACTTC.

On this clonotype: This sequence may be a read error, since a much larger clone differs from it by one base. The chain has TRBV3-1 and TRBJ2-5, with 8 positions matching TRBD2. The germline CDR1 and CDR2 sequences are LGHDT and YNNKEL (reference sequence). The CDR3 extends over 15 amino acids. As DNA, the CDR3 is TGTACCAGCAGCCAAGGCCGGGGGGGCTTAGAGACCCAGTACTTC. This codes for CTSSQGRGGLETQYF.